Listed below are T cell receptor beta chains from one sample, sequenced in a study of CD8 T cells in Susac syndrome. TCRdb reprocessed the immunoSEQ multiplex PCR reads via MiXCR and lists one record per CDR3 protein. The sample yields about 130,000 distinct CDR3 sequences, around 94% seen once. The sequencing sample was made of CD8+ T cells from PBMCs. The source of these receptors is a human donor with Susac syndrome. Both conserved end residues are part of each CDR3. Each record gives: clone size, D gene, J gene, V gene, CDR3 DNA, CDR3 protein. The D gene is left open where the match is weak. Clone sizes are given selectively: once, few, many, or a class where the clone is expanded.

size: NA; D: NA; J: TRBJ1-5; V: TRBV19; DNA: TGTGCCAGTAGGGGTCTAGAAGGGGCAAGCCAGCCCCAGCATTTT; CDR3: CASRGLEGASQPQHF
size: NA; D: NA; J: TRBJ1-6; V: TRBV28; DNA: TGTGCCAGCAGTCCCCTTCGCAGGGAGAATTCACCCCTCCACTTT; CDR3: CASSPLRRENSPLHF
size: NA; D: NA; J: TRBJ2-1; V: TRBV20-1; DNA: TGCAGTGCTAGATACTACAATGAGCAGTTCTTC; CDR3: CSARYYNEQFF
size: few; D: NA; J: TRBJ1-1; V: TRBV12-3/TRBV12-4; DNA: TGTGCCAGCAGTTTGGGCGCGAACACTGAAGCTTTCTTT; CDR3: CASSLGANTEAFF
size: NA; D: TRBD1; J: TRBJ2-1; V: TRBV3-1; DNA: TGTGCCAGCAGCCAAGAATTTCGGACAGGGGGTAATGAGCAGTTCTTC; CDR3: CASSQEFRTGGNEQFF
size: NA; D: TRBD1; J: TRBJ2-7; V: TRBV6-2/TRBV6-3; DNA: TGTGCCAGCAGTCCGATACCACTAAAGGGGGCGCTTTCCTACGAGCAGTACTTC; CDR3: CASSPIPLKGALSYEQYF
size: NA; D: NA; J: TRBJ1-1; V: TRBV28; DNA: TGTGCCAGCAGTCCCCTTGGGGGGCTGGCTGAAGCTTTCTTT; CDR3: CASSPLGGLAEAFF
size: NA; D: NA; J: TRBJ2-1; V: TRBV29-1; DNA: TGCAGCGTTGAAGGGGTAGCGGCCACTTCGCATGAGCAGTTCTTC; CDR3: CSVEGVAATSHEQFF
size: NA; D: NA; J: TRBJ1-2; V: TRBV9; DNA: TGTGCCAGCAGCCAAAATAACTATGGCTACACCTTC; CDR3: CASSQNNYGYTF
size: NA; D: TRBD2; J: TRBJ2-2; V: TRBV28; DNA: TGTGCCAGCAGTAGCGGGACGGCGAACACCGGGGAGCTGTTTTTT; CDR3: CASSSGTANTGELFF
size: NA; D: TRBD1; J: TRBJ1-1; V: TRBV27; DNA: TGTGCCAGCAGTTTGGGGACAGCTTCTGAAGCTTTCTTT; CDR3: CASSLGTASEAFF
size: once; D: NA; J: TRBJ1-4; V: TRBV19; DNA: TGTGCCAGTCGCCTAGGGGGAAGTAATGAAAAACTGTTTTTT; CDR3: CASRLGGSNEKLFF
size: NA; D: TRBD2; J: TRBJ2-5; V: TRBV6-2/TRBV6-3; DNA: TGTGCCAGCAGTTACTCTTACAGCGGGACCGAAGAGACCCAGTACTTC; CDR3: CASSYSYSGTEETQYF
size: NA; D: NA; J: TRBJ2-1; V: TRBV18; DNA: TGTGCCAGCTCACCACCCCTAGGGGGGGCGACTGACAATGAGCAGTTCTTC; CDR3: CASSPPLGGATDNEQFF
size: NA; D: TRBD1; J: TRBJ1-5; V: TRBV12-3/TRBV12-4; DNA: TGTGCCAGCAGTACGACAGACAGGGGCAATCAGCCCCAGCATTTT; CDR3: CASSTTDRGNQPQHF
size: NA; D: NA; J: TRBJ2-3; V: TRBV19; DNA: TGTGCCACCACGGATTCGTCTAGCACAGATACGCAGTATTTT; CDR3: CATTDSSSTDTQYF
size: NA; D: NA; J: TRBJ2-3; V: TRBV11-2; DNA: TGTGCCAGCAGCTCCCCCACGGGGGCGCAGTATTTT; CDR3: CASSSPTGAQYF
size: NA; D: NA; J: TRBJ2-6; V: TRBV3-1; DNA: TGTGCCAGCAGCCAAGAGGGGACCAACTCTGGGGCCAACGTCCTGACTTTC; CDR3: CASSQEGTNSGANVLTF
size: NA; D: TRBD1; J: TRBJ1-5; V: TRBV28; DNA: TGTGCCAGCAGTTTGTTAGTCCCGACAGGGAAGGGTCAGCCCCAGCATTTT; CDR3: CASSLLVPTGKGQPQHF
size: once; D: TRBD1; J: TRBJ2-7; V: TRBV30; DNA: TGTGCCTGGAGTCCGGGACAGGTTCAGCAGTACTTC; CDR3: CAWSPGQVQQYF
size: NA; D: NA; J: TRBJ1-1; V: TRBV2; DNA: TGTGCCAGCACGGAGGGGGGCTTAAACACTGAAGCTTTCTTT; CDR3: CASTEGGLNTEAFF
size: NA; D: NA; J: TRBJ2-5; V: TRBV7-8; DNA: TGTGCCAGCAGCACCCGATTCTGGGGGGCGGGTCAAGAGACCCAGTACTTC; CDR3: CASSTRFWGAGQETQYF